The 3 T cell receptor beta chains below were found in one sample sequenced in a study of T cell responses to AZD1222 COVID-19 vaccine. TCRdb's table, derived via immunoSEQ multiplex PCR, lists solely in-frame clones and lacks some. This table holds tens of thousands of clones, around 82% found once. Sequencing used peripheral blood, obtained on day 0 of AZD1222 vaccination. These receptor sequences come from an adult in good health.

V usage is TRBV28 and J usage is TRBJ1-5; D ambiguous. The V end lost 4 bases, the J end lost 2 bases, and 15 bases lay between the germline ends. Germline V gene sequence: CDR1 MDHEN, CDR2 SYDVKM. CDR3 length: 16 amino acids. In DNA, the CDR3 is TGTGCCAGCAGTTCGAGACTAATTGGAGGCAATCAGCCCCAGCATTTT. Amino acids: CASSSRLIGGNQPQHF.

This chain uses TRBV18 with TRBJ1-3; D not resolved. Trimming removed 0 bases from V and 0 bases from J, with 12 bases in between. Germline lookup yields CDR1 KGHSH and CDR2 LQKENI. This CDR3 spans 17 amino acids. The CDR3 spells CASSPPNREISGNTIYF. Here the CDR3 DNA reads TGTGCCAGCTCACCACCGAATAGGGAGATCTCTGGAAACACCATATATTTT.

This chain links TRBV5-4 with TRBJ2-3; 7 bases match TRBD1. J gave up 6 bases and V 0 bases, and 4 bases lay outside the gene matches. The CDR3 length is 14 residues. The germline V gene encodes CDR1 SGHNT and CDR2 YYREEE (reference sequence). This chain's CDR3 is CASSLDRGVDTQYF. The CDR3 DNA reads as TGTGCCAGCAGCTTGGACAGGGGCGTGGATACGCAGTATTTT.